Here is one T cell receptor (beta chain) with its context. The CDR3 loop spans 13 amino acids. Germline V gene data show CDR1 as SNHLY and CDR2 as FYNNEI. V shed 9 bases and J 7 bases; nucleotides not matched to a gene: 7. The sample belongs to a study of blood T cell repertoires in COVID-19. The data were produced by immunoSEQ multiplex PCR, yet TCRdb's version contains in-frame clones alone and is incomplete. The profile shows roughly 160,000 clones, about 90% of them singletons. Specimen: PBMCs or T cells enriched from blood (not recorded which). The chain carries TRBV2 and TRBJ2-1; 9 positions match TRBD1. The clonotype comes from a woman aged 45-65 years who had recovered from COVID-19. The CDR3 loop is CASTGGAWNEQFF. The CDR3 nucleotides read TGTGCCAGTACAGGGGGCGCGTGGAATGAGCAGTTCTTC.